This TCR beta chain was found in a study of CD8 T cells in ankylosing spondylitis. Notes on the study in general: Roughly eight highly homologous variants made up a TCR beta motif that seemed to typify ankylosing spondylitis blood. Matched synovial fluid from ankylosing spondylitis patients was reported to be enriched for disease-linked clones.

Germline values: CDR1 SNHLY, CDR2 FYNNEI. The length of the CDR3 is 14 residues. Trimming removed 6 bases from V and 0 bases from J, with 9 bases in between. In regard to this clonotype: Its antigen is unidentified.

TCRdb passed the 5' RACE reads through MiXCR, listing each CDR3 protein once. The table lists approximately 250,000 distinct CDR3 sequences, about 24% of them singletons, with more than 0.6% in the top ten. This TCR was recovered from a male donor with ankylosing spondylitis or in good health (not recorded which). The chain joins TRBV2 to TRBJ2-1; D call uncertain. Input material: blood, either unsorted or a sorted T cell fraction (not recorded which). CDR3 sequence (DNA): TGTGCCAGCAGCATCGATGGCTCCTACAATGAGCAGTTCTTC. Translated, it gives CASSIDGSYNEQFF.